The 24 T cell receptor beta chains reported below all come from one sample, sequenced in a study of shared clonotypes between healthy human individuals. CD45RO-negative, CCR7-positively selected cells formed the naive CD8 fraction, excluding terminally differentiated effector memory CD45RA+ cells. This table comes from immunoSEQ multiplex PCR, and its TCRdb copy is limited to in-frame clones, with some not included. The table shows over 2,000,000 clones, with 93% occurring only once. The specimen sequenced was naive CD8+ T cells from PBMCs. These receptors all come from a man younger than 35 in good health. Some clones in this sample may be carry-over from other donors' samples.

The chain carries TRBV27 and TRBJ2-2; unclear D gene. V was shortened by 6 bases and J by 1 base, with 9 bases between the two germline ends. Looked up from germline, CDR1 is MNHEY and CDR2 is SMNVEV (reference sequence). CDR3 length equals 14 residues. In DNA, the CDR3 is TGTGCCAGCAGCGATATAGGGAACACCGGGGAGCTGTTTTTT. Protein sequence: CASSDIGNTGELFF.

V and J are TRBV28 and TRBJ1-2; tentative D call: TRBD1 (6 bases). Germline V lookup: CDR1 MDHEN, CDR2 SYDVKM. The CDR3 extends over 15 amino acids. V gave up 0 bases and J gave up 4 bases, with 12 bases separating them. CDR3 bases: TGTGCCAGCAGTTTATGGACAGGCCCGAGCTATGGCTACACCTTC. It is translated as CASSLWTGPSYGYTF.

This sequence joins TRBV28 and TRBJ2-7, with TRBD2 as a possible D gene (6 bases). Germline values: CDR1 MDHEN, CDR2 SYDVKM. There are 16 residues in the CDR3. Trimming shortened V by 0 bases and J by 5 bases, and 17 bases separated the two germline ends. CDR3 DNA sequence: TGTGCCAGCAGTTTATGGTTGGAGGGGTCGGCCCACGAGCAGTACTTC. Translated, it gives CASSLWLEGSAHEQYF.

The chain is built from TRBV19 and TRBJ2-1, with D maybe TRBD2 (5 bases). The V end lost 2 bases, the J end lost 3 bases, and 14 bases lay between the germline ends. Germline CDR1 is LNHDA and CDR2 is SQIVND (reference sequence). This CDR3 comprises 16 residues. CDR3 protein: CASSIPSGNIYNEQFF. The CDR3 region has the DNA TGTGCCAGTAGTATACCGTCGGGGAATATCTACAATGAGCAGTTCTTC.

The V gene is TRBV7-9, the J gene TRBJ1-1; D gene ambiguous. The CDR3 length is 17 residues. Deletions cut 2 bases from V and 1 base from J, with 17 bases between. Germline V gene lookup returns CDR1 SEHNR and CDR2 FQNEAQ (reference sequence). CDR3 coding DNA: TGTGCCAGCAGCTTAAACAAGCCCGCAGGTCGGAACACTGAAGCTTTCTTT. It encodes CASSLNKPAGRNTEAFF. Variable domain in full (rest from reference TRBV7-9 and TRBJ1-1): DTGVSQNPRHKITKRGQNVTFRCDPISEHNRLYWYRQTLGQGPEFLTYFQNEAQLEKSRLLSDRFSAERPKGSFSTLEIQRTEQGDSAMYLCASSLNKPAGRNTEAFFGQGTRLTVV.

The V gene is TRBV6-5, the J gene TRBJ1-5, with D unclear. In germline, CDR1 is MNHEY, CDR2 SVGAGI. V gave up 4 bases and J gave up 7 bases, with 11 bases separating them. The CDR3 runs to 13 residues. CDR3 nucleotide sequence: TGTGCCAGCAGTTTTACAACGGGGCAGCCCCAGCATTTT. Protein sequence: CASSFTTGQPQHF.

About this clone itself: At the DNA level, this CDR3 is encoded by other sequences in the same sample as well. This chain links TRBV27 with TRBJ2-7, with 15 bases aligning to TRBD2. Germline V gives CDR1 MNHEY, CDR2 SMNVEV (reference sequence). This CDR3 is 15 amino acids long. After removal of 4 bases from V and 6 bases from J, the junction contained 4 bases not matched to a gene. The chain's CDR3 is CASSSGTSGRSEQYF. For the CDR3, the DNA is TGTGCCAGCAGTTCCGGGACTAGCGGGAGGTCCGAGCAGTACTTC.

The genes are TRBV11-2 and TRBJ2-7; the D gene is possibly TRBD2 (5 bases). Trimming removed 2 bases at V and 7 bases at J, with 9 bases between. This CDR3 region has 12 residues. Germline values: CDR1 SGHAT, CDR2 FQNNGV. CDR3 amino acids: CASSLYGVEQYF. In nucleotides, the CDR3 is TGTGCCAGCAGCTTATACGGGGTTGAGCAGTACTTC.

Only one count was recorded for this clone. This sequence joins TRBV6-1 and TRBJ2-1, with 8 positions matching TRBD2. V lost 1 base and J lost 4; bases outside the gene matches: 6. The CDR3 has 16 residues. The germline gives CDR1 MNHNS, CDR2 SASEGT. CDR3 loop: CASSEVSSGPYNEQFF. CDR3 nucleotides: TGTGCCAGCAGTGAAGTCTCTAGCGGGCCATACAATGAGCAGTTCTTC.

V usage is TRBV27 and J usage is TRBJ1-1; D not resolved. Deletions cut 0 bases from V and 1 base from J, with 9 bases between. This CDR3 spans 15 amino acids. Germline V gene lookup returns CDR1 MNHEY and CDR2 SMNVEV (reference sequence). The CDR3 sequence is CASSLSMKGNTEAFF. Here the CDR3 DNA reads TGTGCCAGCAGTTTATCAATGAAAGGGAACACTGAAGCTTTCTTT.

The chain couples TRBV25-1 to TRBJ1-4, with D possibly matching TRBD1 (5 bases). V was cut by 2 bases and J by 5 bases, with 15 bases left in between. This CDR3 region has 16 residues. CDR1 and CDR2 from the germline V gene are MGHDK and SYGVNS. CDR3 sequence (DNA): TGTGCCAGCAGTGAACGCGTCGGACACCTAAATGAAAAACTGTTTTTT. This translates into CASSERVGHLNEKLFF.

The CDR3 is CASRTDGSSGNTIYF. The CDR3 DNA sequence: TGTGCCAGCAGGACAGACGGGAGCTCTGGAAACACCATATATTTT. The chain combines TRBV7-2 with TRBJ1-3, with D maybe TRBD1 (5 bases). Germline V lookup: CDR1 SGHTA, CDR2 FQGNSA. V gave up 6 bases and J gave up 0 bases, with 12 bases separating them. The CDR3 consists of 15 residues.

The chain uses TRBV11-2 and TRBJ2-2; 7 bases map to TRBD1. The CDR3 has 16 amino acids. V was pared by 5 bases and J by 2 bases, with 8 bases of the junction left unmatched. Germline V CDR1 and CDR2: SGHAT, FQNNGV. CDR3 region: CASSRHRGYNTGELFF. The DNA of the CDR3 is TGTGCCAGCAGCCGTCACAGGGGATATAACACCGGGGAGCTGTTTTTT.

The chain joins TRBV6-5 to TRBJ1-1; tentative D call: TRBD1 (5 bases). V gave up 5 bases and J gave up 2 bases, with 12 bases separating them. CDR3 size: 14 residues. Germline CDR1 reads MNHEY; CDR2 reads SVGAGI. DNA of the CDR3: TGTGCCAGCAGTACCAGGGCCACTAACACTGAAGCTTTCTTT. Its translation: CASSTRATNTEAFF.

This rearrangement joins TRBV6-6 to TRBJ2-3, with D hard to call. Germline assignment: CDR1 MNHNY and CDR2 SVGAGI (reference sequence). This CDR3 contains 15 residues. CDR3 sequence: CVPTLGCSSTDTQYF. In DNA form, the CDR3 reads TGTGTCCCAACCCTCGGGTGCTCTAGCACAGATACGCAGTATTTT.

V is TRBV27 and J is TRBJ2-3; the D gene is possibly TRBD2 (5 bases). CDR1 and CDR2 from the germline V gene are MNHEY and SMNVEV (reference sequence). The CDR3 totals 15 residues. The ends were cut back, 8 bases at V and 4 bases at J, with 19 bases in the middle. DNA of the CDR3: TGTGCCAGCCAAAGAACGGTGTTGGGAGCAGATACGCAGTATTTT. It yields the protein CASQRTVLGADTQYF.

The genes are TRBV10-3 and TRBJ2-2, with 10 bases identical to TRBD1. J lost 4 bases, V lost 5 bases, and 10 bases had no gene match. Germline lookup yields CDR1 ENHRY and CDR2 SYGVKD. The CDR3 has 17 amino acids. CDR3 region: CAISKLDRGLGTGELFF. The CDR3 bases are TGTGCCATCAGTAAACTCGACAGGGGGCTCGGCACCGGGGAGCTGTTTTTT.

This chain connects TRBV11-2 to TRBJ1-2, with no clear D. The CDR3 loop spans 14 amino acids. Germline CDR1 reads SGHAT; CDR2 reads FQNNGV. V lost 5 bases, J lost 4 bases, and 14 bases lay in between. The CDR3 DNA reads TGTGCCAGCAGCCCCAGAGAGGTTTTCTATGGCTACACCTTC. Protein sequence: CASSPREVFYGYTF. Full variable domain (outside the CDR3, taken from reference TRBV11-2 and TRBJ1-2): EAGVAQSPRYKIIEKRQSVAFWCNPISGHATLYWYQQILGQGPKLLIQFQNNGVVDDSQLPKDRFSAERLKGVDSTLKIQPAKLEDSAVYLCASSPREVFYGYTFGSGTRLTVV.

The chain couples TRBV6-5 to TRBJ1-2, with no clear D. Trimming removed 0 bases at V and 4 bases at J, with 6 bases between. CDR1 is MNHEY, CDR2 SVGAGI, per germline. The CDR3 is made up of 13 amino acids. This CDR3 is CASSYSSSYGYTF. In nucleotides, the CDR3 is TGTGCCAGCAGTTACTCGTCCAGCTATGGCTACACCTTC.

The rearrangement uses TRBV28 and TRBJ1-2, with 8 bases lining up with TRBD1. The V gene's germline CDR1 is MDHEN and CDR2 SYDVKM. This CDR3 is 12 amino acids long. After removal of 10 bases from V and 4 bases from J, the junction contained 5 bases not matched to a gene. The DNA for the CDR3 is TGTGCCACCTACAGGGGGGCCTATGGCTACACCTTC. Its protein product is CATYRGAYGYTF.

The chain joins TRBV11-2 to TRBJ1-4; D gene ambiguous. V was trimmed by 1 base and J by 0 bases, leaving 9 bases between them. The V gene's germline CDR1 is SGHAT and CDR2 FQNNGV. The length of the CDR3 is 16 residues. The CDR3 coding sequence is TGTGCCAGCAGCTTAGGGATGAGAACAACTAATGAAAAACTGTTTTTT. Protein: CASSLGMRTTNEKLFF. The full variable domain, completed using reference TRBV11-2 and TRBJ1-4, is EAGVAQSPRYKIIEKRQSVAFWCNPISGHATLYWYQQILGQGPKLLIQFQNNGVVDDSQLPKDRFSAERLKGVDSTLKIQPAKLEDSAVYLCASSLGMRTTNEKLFFGSGTQLSVL.

The CDR3 region has the DNA TGCGCCAGCAGCCCAGAGGGGGGCGGGCATAGCTCCTACAATGAGCAGTTCTTC. Translating it yields CASSPEGGGHSSYNEQFF. V is TRBV4-3 and J is TRBJ2-1; D might be TRBD1 or TRBD2, each matching 6 bases. Germline V gene sequence: CDR1 LGHNA, CDR2 YSLEER. Trimming shortened V by 4 bases and J by 0 bases, and 19 bases separated the two germline ends. The CDR3 is 18 residues long.

The J gene is TRBJ1-1, the V gene TRBV7-9; D is unclear. Per germline, CDR1 SEHNR and CDR2 FQNEAQ (reference sequence). Trimming pared 1 base from V and 0 bases from J, leaving 12 bases between. The CDR3 length is 16 residues. CDR3 loop: CASSLEDSDMNTEAFF. DNA for the CDR3: TGTGCCAGCAGCTTAGAGGACTCCGACATGAACACTGAAGCTTTCTTT.

This chain uses TRBV29-1 with TRBJ2-7, with 9 nucleotides matching TRBD1. The CDR3 spans 14 residues. Per germline, CDR1 SQVTM and CDR2 ANQGSEA. V was clipped by 5 bases and J by 3 bases; unmatched bases: 8. The CDR3 reads CSVLSGTGYYEQYF. As DNA, the CDR3 is TGCAGCGTTTTAAGTGGGACAGGGTACTACGAGCAGTACTTC.